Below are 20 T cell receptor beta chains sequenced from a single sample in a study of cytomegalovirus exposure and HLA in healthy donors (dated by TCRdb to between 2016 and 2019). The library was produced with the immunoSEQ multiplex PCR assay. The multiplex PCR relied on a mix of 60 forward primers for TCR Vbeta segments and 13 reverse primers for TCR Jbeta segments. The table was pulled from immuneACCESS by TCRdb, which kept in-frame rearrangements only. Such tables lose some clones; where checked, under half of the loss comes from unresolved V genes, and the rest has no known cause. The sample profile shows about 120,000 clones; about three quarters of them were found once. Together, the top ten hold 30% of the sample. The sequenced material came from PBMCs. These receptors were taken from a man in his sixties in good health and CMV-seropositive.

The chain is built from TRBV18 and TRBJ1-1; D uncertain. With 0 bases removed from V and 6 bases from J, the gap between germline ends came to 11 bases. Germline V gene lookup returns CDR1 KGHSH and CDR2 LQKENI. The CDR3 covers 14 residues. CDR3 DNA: TGTGCCAGCTCACCACCGTCCTTAGTGTCTGAAGCTTTCTTT. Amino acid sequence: CASSPPSLVSEAFF.

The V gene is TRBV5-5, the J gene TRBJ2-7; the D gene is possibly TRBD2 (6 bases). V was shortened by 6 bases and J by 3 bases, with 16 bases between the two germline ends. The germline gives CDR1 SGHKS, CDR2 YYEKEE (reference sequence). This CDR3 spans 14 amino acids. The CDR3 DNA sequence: TGTGCCAGCACCTCCGGGGGTTGGCTCTACGAGCAGTACTTC. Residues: CASTSGGWLYEQYF.

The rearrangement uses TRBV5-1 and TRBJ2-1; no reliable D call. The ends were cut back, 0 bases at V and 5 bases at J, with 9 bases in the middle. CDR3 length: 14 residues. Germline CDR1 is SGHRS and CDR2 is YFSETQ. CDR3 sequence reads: CASSLDGPDNEQFF. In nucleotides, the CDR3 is TGCGCCAGCAGCTTGGATGGGCCCGACAATGAGCAGTTCTTC.

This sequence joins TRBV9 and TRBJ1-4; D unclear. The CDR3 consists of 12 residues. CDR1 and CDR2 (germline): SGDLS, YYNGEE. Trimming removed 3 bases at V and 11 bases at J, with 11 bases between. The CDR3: CASSGGGEKLFF. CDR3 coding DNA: TGTGCCAGCAGCGGTGGCGGAGAGAAACTGTTTTTT.

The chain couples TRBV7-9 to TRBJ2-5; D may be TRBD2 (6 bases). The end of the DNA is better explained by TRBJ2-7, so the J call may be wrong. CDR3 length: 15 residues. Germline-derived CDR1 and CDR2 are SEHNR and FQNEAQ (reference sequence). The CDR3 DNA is TGTGCCAGCAGCCCCGGGGACTCCGCGACGGACGAGCAGTACTTC. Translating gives CASSPGDSATDEQYF.

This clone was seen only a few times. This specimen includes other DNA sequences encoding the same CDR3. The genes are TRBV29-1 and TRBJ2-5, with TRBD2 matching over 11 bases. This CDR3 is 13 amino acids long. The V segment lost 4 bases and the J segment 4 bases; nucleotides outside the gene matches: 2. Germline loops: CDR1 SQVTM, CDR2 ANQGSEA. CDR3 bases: TGCAGCGTTGTAGCGGGAGGGGGAGAGACCCAGTACTTC. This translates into CSVVAGGGETQYF.

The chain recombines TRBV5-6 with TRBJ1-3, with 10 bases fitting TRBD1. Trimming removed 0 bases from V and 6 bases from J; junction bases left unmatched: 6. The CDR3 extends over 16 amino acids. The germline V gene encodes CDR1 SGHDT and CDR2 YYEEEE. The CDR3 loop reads CASSLVDRGRENTIYF. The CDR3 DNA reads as TGTGCCAGCAGCTTGGTCGACAGGGGGCGTGAAAACACCATATATTTT.

The CDR3 is CSPRLAGNTQYF. The CDR3 DNA reads TGCAGCCCAAGACTAGCGGGTAATACGCAGTATTTT. The V gene is TRBV29-1, the J gene TRBJ2-3; 10 nucleotides line up with TRBD2. Germline CDR1 SQVTM, CDR2 ANQGSEA. V gave up 8 bases and J gave up 7 bases; unmatched junction bases: 6. CDR3 length: 12 amino acids.

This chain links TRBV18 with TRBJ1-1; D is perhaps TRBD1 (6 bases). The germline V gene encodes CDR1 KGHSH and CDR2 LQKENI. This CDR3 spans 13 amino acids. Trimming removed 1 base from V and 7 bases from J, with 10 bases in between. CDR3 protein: CASSPLLDSEAFF. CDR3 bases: TGTGCCAGCTCACCACTTCTGGACAGTGAAGCTTTCTTT.

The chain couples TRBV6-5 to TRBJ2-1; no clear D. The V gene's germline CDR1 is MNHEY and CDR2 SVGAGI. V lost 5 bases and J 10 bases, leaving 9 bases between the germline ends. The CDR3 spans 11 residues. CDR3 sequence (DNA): TGTGCCAGCAGTCCCTTCCTAGAGCAGTTCTTC. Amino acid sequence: CASSPFLEQFF.

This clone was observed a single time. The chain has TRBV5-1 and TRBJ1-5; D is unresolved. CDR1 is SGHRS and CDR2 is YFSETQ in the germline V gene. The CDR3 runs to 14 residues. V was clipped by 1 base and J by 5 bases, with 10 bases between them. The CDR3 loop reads CASSLRAGDQPQHF. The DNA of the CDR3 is TGCGCCAGCAGCTTGCGGGCCGGGGATCAGCCCCAGCATTTT.

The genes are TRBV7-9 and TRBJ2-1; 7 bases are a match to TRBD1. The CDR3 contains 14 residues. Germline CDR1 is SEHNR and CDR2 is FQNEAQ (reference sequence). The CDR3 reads CSTPWDSSYNEQFF. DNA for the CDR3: TGTTCCACCCCTTGGGACAGCTCCTACAATGAGCAGTTCTTC.

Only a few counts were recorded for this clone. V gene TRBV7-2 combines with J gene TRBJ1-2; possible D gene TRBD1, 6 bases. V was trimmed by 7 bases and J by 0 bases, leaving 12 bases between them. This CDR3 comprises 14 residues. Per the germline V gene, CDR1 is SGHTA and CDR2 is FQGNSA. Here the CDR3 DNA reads TGTGCCAGCACGCTTAACAGGGCTAACTATGGCTACACCTTC. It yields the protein CASTLNRANYGYTF.

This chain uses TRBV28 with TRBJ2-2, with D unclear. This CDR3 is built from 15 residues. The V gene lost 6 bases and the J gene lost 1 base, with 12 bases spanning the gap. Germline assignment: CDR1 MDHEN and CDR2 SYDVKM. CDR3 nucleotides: TGTGCCAGCAGCCCTCCCCCCAGGAACACCGGGGAGCTGTTTTTT. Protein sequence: CASSPPPRNTGELFF.

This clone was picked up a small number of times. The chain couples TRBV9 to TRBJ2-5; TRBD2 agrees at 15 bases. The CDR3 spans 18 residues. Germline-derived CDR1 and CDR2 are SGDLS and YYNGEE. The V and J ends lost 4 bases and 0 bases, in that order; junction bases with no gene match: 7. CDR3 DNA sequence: TGTGCCAGCAGCACGGGACTAGCGGGGGGCCTGTACCAAGAGACCCAGTACTTC. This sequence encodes CASSTGLAGGLYQETQYF.

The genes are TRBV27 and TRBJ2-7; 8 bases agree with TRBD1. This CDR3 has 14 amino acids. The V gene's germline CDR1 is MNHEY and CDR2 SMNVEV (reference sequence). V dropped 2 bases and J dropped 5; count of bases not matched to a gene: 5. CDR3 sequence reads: CASSLPGGYHEQYF. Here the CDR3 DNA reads TGTGCCAGCAGTTTACCAGGGGGCTACCACGAGCAGTACTTC.

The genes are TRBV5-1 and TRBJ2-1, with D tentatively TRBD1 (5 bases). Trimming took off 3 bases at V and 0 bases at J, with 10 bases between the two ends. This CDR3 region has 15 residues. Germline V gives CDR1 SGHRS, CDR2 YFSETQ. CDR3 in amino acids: CASSYSRGSYNEQFF. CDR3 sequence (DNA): TGCGCCAGCAGCTACTCAAGGGGCTCCTACAATGAGCAGTTCTTC.

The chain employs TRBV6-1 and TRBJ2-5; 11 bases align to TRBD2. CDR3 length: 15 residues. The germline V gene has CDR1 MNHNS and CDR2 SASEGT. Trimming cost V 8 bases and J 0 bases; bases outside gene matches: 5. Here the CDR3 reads CASDQGLADQETQYF. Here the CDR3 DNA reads TGTGCCAGCGACCAGGGACTAGCGGACCAAGAGACCCAGTACTTC.

The CDR3 reads CASSMEGRGARDTQYF. In DNA form, the CDR3 reads TGTGCCAGTAGTATGGAAGGGCGGGGGGCAAGAGATACGCAGTATTTT. The gene calls are TRBV19 and TRBJ2-3, with 8 bases that match TRBD2. CDR3 length: 16 residues. The germline CDR1 and CDR2 sequences are LNHDA and SQIVND (reference sequence). With V trimmed by 3 bases and J by 5 bases, 10 bases remained unmatched.

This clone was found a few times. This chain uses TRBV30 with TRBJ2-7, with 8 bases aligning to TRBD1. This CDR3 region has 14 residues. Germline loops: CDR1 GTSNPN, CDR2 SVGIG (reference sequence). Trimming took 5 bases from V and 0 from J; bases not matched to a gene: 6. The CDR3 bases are TGTGCCTGGGATCGCGGGACAGGCTCCTACGAGCAGTACTTC. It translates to CAWDRGTGSYEQYF.